This T cell receptor beta chain came from a study of vaccination effects on CD4 cells after COVID-19. Assay used: immunoSEQ multiplex PCR; TCRdb lists only in-frame clones, some missing. The sample records around 13,000 clones, about 80% being singletons. Turning to this clone: Its antigen is not identified.

The CDR3 contains 15 residues. Germline V lookup: CDR1 SGHTA, CDR2 FQGNSA. V lost 1 base and J 3 bases, leaving 13 bases between the germline ends. Expansion of antigen-specific CD4+ T cells with viral peptide pools was carried out by the ViraFEST assay before sequencing. Investigators separated out CD4+ T cells once around 9 days of culture had passed. The chain employs TRBV7-2 and TRBJ2-7; D unclear. The source was CD4+ T cells from PBMCs cultured with HCoV-229E spike peptides, collected before COVID-19 vaccination. This sequence was found in a human donor who received a COVID-19 vaccine. CDR3 DNA sequence: TGTGCCAGCAGCTTAGGGGCGATCGGCCTCTACGAGCAGTACTTC. Translated: CASSLGAIGLYEQYF.